This passage covers 4 T cell receptor beta chains from one sample sequenced in a study of CD8 T cells in ankylosing spondylitis. TCRdb recomputed calls from the 5' RACE reads with MiXCR, one row per CDR3 protein. The sample holds around 230,000 distinct CDR3 sequences, 8% to 10% seen once. Sequences were obtained from blood, either unsorted or a sorted T cell fraction (not recorded which). The receptors derive from a female donor with ankylosing spondylitis or in good health (not recorded which).

This clonotype has at least ten counts. The chain carries TRBV24-1 and TRBJ1-5; tentative D call: TRBD1 (6 bases). V was shortened by 5 bases and J by 1 base, with 14 bases between the two germline ends. CDR1 and CDR2 (germline): KGHDR, SFDVKD. CDR3 size: 16 residues. The CDR3 spells CATSGGGGRSNQPQHF. The CDR3 DNA reads TGTGCCACCAGTGGGGGGGGCGGAAGGAGCAATCAGCCCCAGCATTTT.

This clonotype was counted at least ten times. The chain combines TRBV19 with TRBJ1-1, with D hard to call. V gave up 1 base and J gave up 3 bases, with 6 bases separating them. The CDR3 has 13 residues. Germline V gives CDR1 LNHDA, CDR2 SQIVND (reference sequence). CDR3 sequence reads: CASSIGGYTEAFF. DNA for the CDR3: TGTGCCAGTAGTATAGGGGGATACACTGAAGCTTTCTTT.

This clonotype appeared many times. The rearrangement links TRBV2 to TRBJ2-2; D is possibly TRBD2 (7 bases). Germline CDR1 and CDR2: SNHLY and FYNNEI. V was clipped by 5 bases and J by 0 bases, with 16 bases between them. CDR3 length: 17 amino acids. CDR3 amino acids: CASSKGGGYANTGELFF. The CDR3 DNA sequence: TGTGCCAGCAGTAAGGGGGGGGGCTACGCGAACACCGGGGAGCTGTTTTTT.

This clonotype appeared many times. V is TRBV9 and J is TRBJ2-1; 7 bases line up with TRBD1. From germline, CDR1 is SGDLS and CDR2 YYNGEE. Trimming at V came to 3 bases and at J to 2 bases, leaving 5 bases not matched to a gene. This CDR3 has 15 residues. DNA for the CDR3: TGTGCCAGCAGCGGACCACAGGGGACCTACAATGAGCAGTTCTTC. Amino acid sequence: CASSGPQGTYNEQFF.